A selection of T cell receptor beta chains follows, all from one sample in a study of blood T cell repertoires in COVID-19. The method was immunoSEQ multiplex PCR; TCRdb's version includes in-frame clones alone and lacks a portion of them. The table includes around 60,000 clones, approximately 86% detected once. The sequencing sample was made of peripheral blood. The source is a human donor in a cohort sampled during active COVID-19. Each CDR3 is given with its conserved first and last residue. Each record gives: clone size, J gene, V gene, D gene, CDR3 protein, CDR3 DNA. A D gene is named only where the DNA matches it firmly. Clone size is stated in some rows and not others, as once, few, many or a class when expanded.

>.|TRBJ2-3|TRBV7-2|TRBD2
CASSLRRELPDTQYF
TGTGCCAGCAGCTTACGGCGGGAGCTCCCAGATACGCAGTATTTT
>.|TRBJ2-7|TRBV29-1|TRBD1
CSVVPGTGAIYEQYF
TGCAGCGTGGTACCCGGGACAGGCGCGATCTACGAGCAGTACTTC
>.|TRBJ2-5|TRBV5-4|TRBD2
CASSLEQVLAGQETQYF
TGTGCCAGCAGCTTGGAACAGGTGCTAGCGGGGCAAGAGACCCAGTACTTC
>few|TRBJ2-2|TRBV7-3|TRBD1
CASSPSTGVNTGELFF
TGTGCCAGCAGCCCATCGACAGGGGTGAACACCGGGGAGCTGTTTTTT
>once|TRBJ2-1|TRBV29-1|.
CSIKKMGSEQFF
TGCAGCATTAAGAAGATGGGGAGTGAGCAGTTCTTC
>few|TRBJ1-5|TRBV5-6|TRBD1
CASSVRQGRQPQHF
TGTGCCAGCAGCGTACGACAGGGAAGGCAGCCCCAGCATTTT
>.|TRBJ1-1|TRBV6-5|.
CASSYGGGRSAEAFF
TGTGCCAGCAGTTACGGGGGGGGTAGGTCGGCTGAAGCTTTCTTT
>.|TRBJ1-2|TRBV7-3|TRBD1
CASSSTGGGYTF
TGTGCCAGCAGCTCGACAGGGGGCGGCTACACCTTC
>.|TRBJ1-1|TRBV20-1|.
CSATRNAEAFF
TGCAGTGCTACTAGAAACGCTGAAGCTTTCTTT
>.|TRBJ2-3|TRBV6-5|.
CASSYSVSGSTDTQYF
TGTGCCAGCAGTTACTCGGTTTCAGGGAGCACAGATACGCAGTATTTT
>.|TRBJ1-5|TRBV9|.
CASSSGDSNQPQHF
TGTGCCAGCAGCTCCGGGGATAGCAATCAGCCCCAGCATTTT
>once|TRBJ2-2|TRBV5-1|TRBD2
CASSTRGGDVHGELFF
TGCGCCAGCAGCACAAGGGGAGGGGACGTACACGGGGAGCTGTTTTTT
>.|TRBJ1-1|TRBV7-6|.
CASSLAGGRGAMNTEAFF
TGTGCCAGCAGCTTAGCTGGGGGCAGGGGTGCGATGAACACTGAAGCTTTCTTT
>.|TRBJ2-7|TRBV27|TRBD2
CASSLKGGYEQYF
TGTGCCAGCAGTTTAAAGGGAGGGTACGAGCAGTACTTC
>.|TRBJ2-6|TRBV18|TRBD1
CASSLTGTGDSGANVLTF
TGTGCCAGCTCACTTACCGGGACAGGGGACTCTGGGGCCAACGTCCTGACTTTC
>.|TRBJ2-5|TRBV19|.
CASSITGTRETQYF
TGTGCCAGTAGTATCACAGGTACTCGGGAGACCCAGTACTTC
>.|TRBJ2-1|TRBV9|TRBD1
CASSPGQGGVGEQFF
TGTGCCAGCAGCCCAGGACAGGGGGGGGTAGGTGAGCAGTTCTTC
>.|TRBJ2-7|TRBV11-2|TRBD1
CASSYRTGVNYEQYF
TGTGCCAGCAGCTACCGGACAGGGGTAAATTACGAGCAGTACTTC
>.|TRBJ2-5|TRBV6-5|.
CASSRTGKETQYF
TGTGCCAGCAGCCGTACAGGGAAAGAGACCCAGTACTTC
>.|TRBJ2-2|TRBV7-2|TRBD1
CASRQGGYTGELFF
TGTGCCTCCCGACAGGGGGGATACACCGGGGAGCTGTTTTTT
>once|TRBJ2-1|TRBV5-1|.
CASSFLNEQFF
TGCGCCAGCAGCTTCCTTAATGAGCAGTTCTTC
>.|TRBJ2-7|TRBV27|TRBD1
CASSLSGTVYYEQYF
TGTGCCAGCAGTTTATCCGGGACAGTTTACTACGAGCAGTACTTC
>.|TRBJ1-3|TRBV5-6|.
CASSLGPPGGLVGNTIYF
TGTGCCAGCAGCTTGGGACCTCCCGGGGGTTTGGTTGGAAACACCATATATTTT
>.|TRBJ1-3|TRBV7-2|TRBD1
CASSFPSTGDHTIYF
TGTGCCAGCAGCTTTCCCTCGACAGGGGACCACACCATATATTTT
>.|TRBJ2-1|TRBV7-3|TRBD2
CASSRGLAEDNEQFF
TGTGCCAGCAGCCGGGGACTAGCGGAAGACAATGAGCAGTTCTTC
>once|TRBJ2-6|TRBV5-5|TRBD1
CASSVGTGVSGANVLTF
TGTGCCAGCAGCGTCGGGACAGGAGTCTCTGGGGCCAACGTCCTGACTTTC
>.|TRBJ1-1|TRBV2|.
CASSVQGNTEAFF
TGTGCCAGCAGTGTTCAGGGGAACACTGAAGCTTTCTTT
>.|TRBJ2-2|TRBV5-1|.
CASSLTGSGELFF
TGCGCCAGCAGCCTTACAGGGTCCGGGGAGCTGTTTTTT
>.|TRBJ2-2|TRBV5-6|TRBD2
CASSLFSSGTPGELFF
TGTGCCAGCAGCTTGTTTAGTAGCGGGACGCCCGGGGAGCTGTTTTTT
>.|TRBJ1-2|TRBV6-2/TRBV6-3|.
CASSYSRGTGYGYTF
TGTGCCAGCAGTTACTCGCGGGGAACCGGTTATGGCTACACCTTC
>.|TRBJ1-1|TRBV13|.
CASSPKFRTEAFF
TGTGCCAGCAGCCCCAAATTCCGGACTGAAGCTTTCTTT
>.|TRBJ1-3|TRBV5-1|.
CASSRGLSSGNTIYF
TGCGCCAGCAGCAGGGGCTTGAGCTCTGGAAACACCATATATTTT
>.|TRBJ2-1|TRBV9|TRBD2
CASSVVSGSSYNEQFF
TGTGCCAGCAGCGTAGTGAGCGGGAGCTCCTACAATGAGCAGTTCTTC
>once|TRBJ2-1|TRBV28|.
CASRASAIYNEQFF
TGTGCCAGCAGGGCTAGCGCAATCTACAATGAGCAGTTCTTC
>.|TRBJ2-1|TRBV6-5|TRBD2
CASSYIAGNEQFF
TGTGCCAGCAGTTATATAGCGGGCAATGAGCAGTTCTTC
>few|TRBJ1-1|TRBV2|.
CASSEGMNTEAFF
TGTGCCAGCAGTGAAGGTATGAACACTGAAGCTTTCTTT
>.|TRBJ2-2|TRBV5-5|.
CASSLGAGELFF
TGTGCCAGCAGCTTGGGAGCCGGGGAGCTGTTTTTT
>.|TRBJ1-1|TRBV29-1|TRBD1
CSVSFGQGGTEAFF
TGCAGCGTCTCCTTTGGACAGGGGGGCACTGAAGCTTTCTTT
>.|TRBJ2-4|TRBV6-2/TRBV6-3|.
CASSHTGAKNIQYF
TGTGCCAGCAGCCATACGGGGGCCAAAAACATTCAGTACTTC
>.|TRBJ2-2|TRBV19|.
CASSSRWGAGELFF
TGTGCCAGTAGTTCTAGGTGGGGGGCCGGGGAGCTGTTTTTT
>.|TRBJ2-1|TRBV19|.
CASTFQGSEQFF
TGTGCCAGTACCTTTCAGGGGAGCGAGCAGTTCTTC
>once|TRBJ2-3|TRBV7-9|TRBD2
CASSFSGRRTDTQYF
TGTGCCAGCAGCTTTAGCGGGAGGAGGACAGATACGCAGTATTTT
>.|TRBJ2-1|TRBV5-5|TRBD2
CASTSFFSGGVEQFF
TGTGCCAGCACCTCATTTTTTTCGGGAGGCGTTGAGCAGTTCTTC
>.|TRBJ2-7|TRBV7-2|TRBD1
CASSLGQGAFSYEQYF
TGTGCCAGCAGCTTAGGTCAGGGGGCTTTCTCCTACGAGCAGTACTTC
>.|TRBJ2-5|TRBV7-9|TRBD1
CASSSTGTGTETQYF
TGTGCCAGCAGCTCAACCGGGACAGGGACCGAGACCCAGTACTTC
>.|TRBJ1-1|TRBV4-3|.
CASSQDGSLNTEAFF
TGCGCCAGCAGCCAAGATGGCAGTTTGAACACTGAAGCTTTCTTT
>.|TRBJ2-1|TRBV29-1|.
CSVAPGNEQFF
TGCAGCGTGGCTCCGGGGAATGAGCAGTTCTTC
>once|TRBJ2-5|TRBV6-4|.
CASSDDRQKETQYF
TGTGCCAGCAGTGACGACAGGCAAAAAGAGACCCAGTACTTC
>.|TRBJ2-7|TRBV28|.
CASSLLQYEQYF
TGTGCCAGCAGTTTGTTACAGTACGAGCAGTACTTC
>.|TRBJ2-1|TRBV10-1|TRBD2
CASRESSGSSYNEQFF
TGCGCCAGCAGGGAGAGTAGCGGGAGTTCCTACAATGAGCAGTTCTTC
>.|TRBJ1-3|TRBV10-2|.
CASSRDPSGNTIYF
TGCGCCAGCAGCAGGGATCCCTCTGGAAACACCATATATTTT
>.|TRBJ1-1|TRBV23-1|.
CASSQSGALHTEAFF
TGCGCCAGCAGTCAATCGGGGGCTTTGCACACTGAAGCTTTCTTT
>.|TRBJ1-5|TRBV3-1/TRBV3-2|.
CASSQGAAGGNQPQHF
TGTGCCAGCAGCCAAGGCGCAGCAGGCGGCAATCAGCCCCAGCATTTT
>few|TRBJ2-7|TRBV4-1|.
CASSQGGTTYEQYF
TGCGCCAGCAGCCAAGGAGGAACTACATACGAGCAGTACTTC
>.|TRBJ1-1|TRBV5-1|TRBD1
CASSLRTGGNTEAFF
TGCGCCAGCAGCTTAAGGACAGGGGGGAACACTGAAGCTTTCTTT
>few|TRBJ2-7|TRBV12-5|.
CASGRERYEQYF
TGTGCTAGTGGTCGGGAGCGCTACGAGCAGTACTTC
>few|TRBJ1-6|TRBV7-2|TRBD1
CASSFRQGLTPLHF
TGTGCCAGCAGCTTTCGACAGGGCTTAACACCCCTCCACTTT
>few|TRBJ2-1|TRBV6-5|.
CASNRHVNNEQFF
TGTGCCAGCAATAGACACGTGAACAATGAGCAGTTCTTC
>.|TRBJ1-2|TRBV10-3|.
CAISTTVNYGYTF
TGTGCCATCAGCACAACAGTAAACTATGGCTACACCTTC